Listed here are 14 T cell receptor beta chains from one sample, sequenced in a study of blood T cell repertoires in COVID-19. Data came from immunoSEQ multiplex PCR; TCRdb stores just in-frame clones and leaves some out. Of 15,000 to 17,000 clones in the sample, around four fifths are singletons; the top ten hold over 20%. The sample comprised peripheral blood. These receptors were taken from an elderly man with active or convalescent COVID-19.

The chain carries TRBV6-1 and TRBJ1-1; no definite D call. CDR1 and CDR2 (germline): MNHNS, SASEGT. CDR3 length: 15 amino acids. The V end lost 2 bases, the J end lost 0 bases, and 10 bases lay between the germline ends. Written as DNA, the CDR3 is TGTGCCAGCAGTGAATTCGAGGGATTGAACACTGAAGCTTTCTTT. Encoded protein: CASSEFEGLNTEAFF.

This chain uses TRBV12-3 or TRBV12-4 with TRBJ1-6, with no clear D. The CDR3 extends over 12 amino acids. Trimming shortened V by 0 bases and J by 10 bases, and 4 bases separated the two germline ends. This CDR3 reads CASSLARSPLHF. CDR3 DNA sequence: TGTGCCAGCAGTTTAGCGCGATCACCCCTCCACTTT.

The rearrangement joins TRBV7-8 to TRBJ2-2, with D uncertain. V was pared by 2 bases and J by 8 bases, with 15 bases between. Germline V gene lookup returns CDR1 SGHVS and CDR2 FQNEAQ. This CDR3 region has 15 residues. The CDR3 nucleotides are TGTGCCAGCAGCTTAAGAGGCGGCGGAGAAGGGGAGCTGTTTTTT. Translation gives CASSLRGGGEGELFF.

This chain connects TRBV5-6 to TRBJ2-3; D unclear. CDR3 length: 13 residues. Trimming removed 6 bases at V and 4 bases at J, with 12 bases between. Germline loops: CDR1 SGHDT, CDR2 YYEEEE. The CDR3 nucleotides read TGTGCCAGCATCGGTTCATTGGCAGATACGCAGTATTTT. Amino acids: CASIGSLADTQYF.

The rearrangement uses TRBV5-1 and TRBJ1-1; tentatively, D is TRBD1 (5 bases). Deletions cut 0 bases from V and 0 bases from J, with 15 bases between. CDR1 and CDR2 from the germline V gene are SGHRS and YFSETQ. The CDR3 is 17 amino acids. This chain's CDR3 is CASSLDLISGVNTEAFF. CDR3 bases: TGCGCCAGCAGCTTGGATCTAATATCGGGGGTGAACACTGAAGCTTTCTTT.

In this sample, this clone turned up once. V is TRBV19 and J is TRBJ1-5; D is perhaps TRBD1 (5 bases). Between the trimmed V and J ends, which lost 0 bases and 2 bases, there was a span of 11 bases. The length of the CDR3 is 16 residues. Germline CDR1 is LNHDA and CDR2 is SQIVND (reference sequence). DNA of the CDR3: TGTGCCAGTAGTATAGAGACAGCCGGCGGCAATCAGCCCCAGCATTTT. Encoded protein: CASSIETAGGNQPQHF.

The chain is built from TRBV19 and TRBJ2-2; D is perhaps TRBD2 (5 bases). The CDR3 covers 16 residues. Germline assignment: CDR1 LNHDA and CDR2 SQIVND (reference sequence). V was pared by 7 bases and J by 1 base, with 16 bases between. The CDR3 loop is CASIPGSWGNTGELFF. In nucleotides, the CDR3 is TGTGCCAGTATCCCGGGATCATGGGGGAACACCGGGGAGCTGTTTTTT.

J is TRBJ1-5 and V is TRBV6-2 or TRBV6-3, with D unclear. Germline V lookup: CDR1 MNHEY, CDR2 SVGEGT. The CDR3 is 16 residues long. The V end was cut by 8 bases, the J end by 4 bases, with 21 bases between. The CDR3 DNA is TGTGCCAGCCGCCTAGAGGGAGTGGTACCTAATCAGCCCCAGCATTTT. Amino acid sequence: CASRLEGVVPNQPQHF.

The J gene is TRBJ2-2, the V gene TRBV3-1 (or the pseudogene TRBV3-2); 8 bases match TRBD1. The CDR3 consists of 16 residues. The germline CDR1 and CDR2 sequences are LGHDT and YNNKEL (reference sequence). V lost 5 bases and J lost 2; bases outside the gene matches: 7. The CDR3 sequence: CASSLRQGLNTGELFF. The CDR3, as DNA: TGTGCCAGCAGCTTACGACAGGGGCTAAACACCGGGGAGCTGTTTTTT.

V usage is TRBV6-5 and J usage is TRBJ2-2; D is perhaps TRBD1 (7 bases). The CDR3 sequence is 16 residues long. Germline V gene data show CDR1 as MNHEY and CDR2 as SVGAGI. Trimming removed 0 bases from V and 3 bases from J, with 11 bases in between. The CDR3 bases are TGTGCCAGCAGTTACTCGGAGGGGGCGTACACCGGGGAGCTGTTTTTT. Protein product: CASSYSEGAYTGELFF.

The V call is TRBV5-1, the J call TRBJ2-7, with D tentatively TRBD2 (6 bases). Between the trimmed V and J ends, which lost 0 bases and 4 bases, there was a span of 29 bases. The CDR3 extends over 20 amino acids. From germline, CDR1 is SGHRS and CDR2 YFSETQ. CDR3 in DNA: TGCGCCAGCAGCTTGGGGATTATTGCGGGATCACTCTCACCTGTTTACGAGCAGTACTTC. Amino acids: CASSLGIIAGSLSPVYEQYF.

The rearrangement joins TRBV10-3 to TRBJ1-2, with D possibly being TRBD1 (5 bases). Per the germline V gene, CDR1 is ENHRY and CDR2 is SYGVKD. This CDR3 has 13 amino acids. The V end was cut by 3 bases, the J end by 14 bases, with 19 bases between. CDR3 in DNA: TGTGCCATCAGTGATAGTCCCCGCGCAGGGCAAACCTTC. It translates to CAISDSPRAGQTF.

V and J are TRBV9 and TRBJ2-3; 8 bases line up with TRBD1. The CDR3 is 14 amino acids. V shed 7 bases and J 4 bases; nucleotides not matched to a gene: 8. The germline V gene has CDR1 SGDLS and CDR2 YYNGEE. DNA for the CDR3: TGTGCCAGCGAGAACAGGGGGTTGTCAGATACGCAGTATTTT. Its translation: CASENRGLSDTQYF.

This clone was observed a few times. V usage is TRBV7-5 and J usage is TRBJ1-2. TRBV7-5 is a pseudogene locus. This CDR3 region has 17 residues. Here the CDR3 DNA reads TGTGCCAGAAGCTTAGTTGTAGGAGGTCGCGAAGTCTATGGCTACACCTTC. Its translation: CARSLVVGGREVYGYTF.